The 14 T cell receptor beta chains below all came from one sample that was sequenced in a study of cytomegalovirus exposure and HLA in healthy donors. PCR used 60 Vbeta primers and 13 Jbeta primers. This table comes from immunoSEQ multiplex PCR, and its TCRdb copy is limited to in-frame clones, with some not included. This table has about 63,000 clones, almost 75% appearing once. Sequencing was performed on PBMCs. These receptors came from a man in his forties or fifties in good health and CMV-seronegative.

The CDR3 DNA sequence: TGTGCCAGCAGCTCCGGGGGTCGGGGGGGCAAGAAGACCCAGTACTTC. Translating it yields CASSSGGRGGKKTQYF. This sequence joins TRBV7-9 and TRBJ2-5, with 8 bases identical to TRBD2. The CDR3 length is 16 residues. Germline V gene sequence: CDR1 SEHNR, CDR2 FQNEAQ (reference sequence). After removal of 4 bases from V and 6 bases from J, the junction contained 13 bases not matched to a gene.

This CDR3 reads CASSPASGSYNEQFF. In DNA, the CDR3 is TGTGCCAGCAGCCCAGCTAGCGGTTCGTACAATGAGCAGTTCTTC. The J gene is TRBJ2-1, the V gene TRBV11-2, with 7 positions matching TRBD2. J lost 4 bases, V lost 5 bases, and 8 bases had no gene match. The germline V gene encodes CDR1 SGHAT and CDR2 FQNNGV. The CDR3 totals 15 residues.

This chain joins TRBV18 and TRBJ2-1, with a possible D match to TRBD2 (5 bases). The germline gives CDR1 KGHSH, CDR2 LQKENI. Trimming shortened V by 4 bases and J by 2 bases, and 15 bases separated the two germline ends. The CDR3 loop spans 16 amino acids. The CDR3 sequence: CASSRADTLTYNEQFF. The CDR3 DNA is TGTGCCAGCTCACGAGCGGATACCCTCACCTACAATGAGCAGTTCTTC.

The CDR3 reads CASSLAGAGGYNEQFF. As DNA, the CDR3 is TGCGCCAGCAGCTTGGCGGGAGCAGGAGGCTACAATGAGCAGTTCTTC. V gene TRBV5-1 combines with J gene TRBJ2-1; tentatively, D is TRBD2 (6 bases). The V gene's germline CDR1 is SGHRS and CDR2 YFSETQ. V lost 0 bases, J lost 3 bases, and 13 bases lay in between. The CDR3 extends over 16 amino acids.

This chain connects TRBV5-1 to TRBJ2-5; perhaps TRBD1 as D (6 bases). There are 15 residues in the CDR3. Per the germline V gene, CDR1 is SGHRS and CDR2 is YFSETQ. The V and J ends lost 2 bases and 5 bases respectively, with 16 bases between them. DNA of the CDR3: TGCGCCAGCAGCTTAAATTGGGGGCGCAGGGAGACCCAGTACTTC. This gives the protein CASSLNWGRRETQYF.

The rearrangement joins TRBV19 to TRBJ1-3; 7 positions match TRBD1. This CDR3 region has 14 residues. Trimming at V came to 5 bases and at J to 4 bases, leaving 5 bases not matched to a gene. Germline lookup yields CDR1 LNHDA and CDR2 SQIVND (reference sequence). The CDR3 DNA sequence: TGTGCCAGTAGTCCCTGGGGACAGGGAAACACCATATATTTT. It encodes CASSPWGQGNTIYF.

V usage is TRBV6-5 and J usage is TRBJ2-3; D is uncertain. Germline V gives CDR1 MNHEY, CDR2 SVGAGI. The CDR3 contains 11 residues. Trimming pared 6 bases from V and 4 bases from J, leaving 5 bases between. The CDR3 loop is CASRSADTQYF. The CDR3 coding sequence is TGTGCCAGCAGGAGTGCAGATACGCAGTATTTT.

The gene calls are TRBV5-1 and TRBJ2-7, with TRBD1 matching 9 bases. From germline, CDR1 is SGHRS and CDR2 YFSETQ. This CDR3 is built from 15 residues. The ends lost 2 bases at V and 3 bases at J; junction bases unmatched: 6. CDR3 DNA: TGCGCCAGCAGCTTTGGGCTGGACAGGGGCTACGAGCAGTACTTC. Its protein is CASSFGLDRGYEQYF. Full variable domain (rest looked up from reference TRBV5-1 and TRBJ2-7): KAGVTQTPRYLIKTRGQQVTLSCSPISGHRSVSWYQQTPGQGLQFLFEYFSETQRNKGNFPGRFSGRQFSNSRSEMNVSTLELGDSALYLCASSFGLDRGYEQYFGPGTRLTVT.

The genes are TRBV7-8 and TRBJ2-3; D not certain. V lost 1 base and J 6 bases, leaving 8 bases between the germline ends. The V gene's germline CDR1 is SGHVS and CDR2 FQNEAQ. The CDR3 has 13 amino acids. CDR3 amino acids: CASSLGAGDTQYF. DNA of the CDR3: TGTGCCAGCAGCTTAGGGGCTGGGGATACGCAGTATTTT.

This chain joins TRBV10-3 and TRBJ2-7; weak D call: TRBD1 (5 bases). The CDR3 has 16 residues. Trimming stripped 0 bases from V and 0 bases from J, with 12 bases between. The germline CDR1 and CDR2 sequences are ENHRY and SYGVKD. DNA of the CDR3: TGTGCCATCAGTGAGTCGAGAACAGGAAGCTCCTACGAGCAGTACTTC. This codes for CAISESRTGSSYEQYF.

The genes are TRBV25-1 and TRBJ1-5, with D unclear. Trimming stripped 5 bases from V and 3 bases from J, with 8 bases between. Germline V gene data show CDR1 as MGHDK and CDR2 as SYGVNS. This CDR3 has 13 amino acids. The DNA for the CDR3 is TGTGCCAGCAGTCCGGGGAACAATCAGCCCCAGCATTTT. Translation: CASSPGNNQPQHF.

This clone has a handful of counts. The chain links TRBV14 to TRBJ2-7; D perhaps matches TRBD1 (5 bases). Trimming removed 0 bases from V and 0 bases from J, with 9 bases in between. This CDR3 region has 15 residues. The germline V gene has CDR1 SGHDN and CDR2 FVKESK. Here the CDR3 DNA reads TGTGCCAGCAGCCAAGAGTGGGGCTTCTCCTACGAGCAGTACTTC. Translating gives CASSQEWGFSYEQYF.

The V gene is TRBV5-1, the J gene TRBJ1-2; TRBD1 matches at 9 bases. The CDR3 extends over 13 amino acids. The germline V gene has CDR1 SGHRS and CDR2 YFSETQ. V gave up 6 bases and J gave up 6 bases; unmatched junction bases: 6. The CDR3 nucleotides read TGCGCCAGCAACCTGGACAGGGGAGATGGCTACACCTTC. Translated, it gives CASNLDRGDGYTF.

V gene TRBV4-2 combines with J gene TRBJ2-3, with 7 bases matching TRBD2. The CDR3 is made up of 15 amino acids. The V and J ends lost 4 bases and 2 bases, in that order; junction bases with no gene match: 6. Germline CDR1 LGHNA, CDR2 YNFKEQ. This CDR3 reads CASSPLGLYTDTQYF. In DNA form, the CDR3 reads TGTGCCAGCAGCCCCCTGGGACTATACACAGATACGCAGTATTTT.